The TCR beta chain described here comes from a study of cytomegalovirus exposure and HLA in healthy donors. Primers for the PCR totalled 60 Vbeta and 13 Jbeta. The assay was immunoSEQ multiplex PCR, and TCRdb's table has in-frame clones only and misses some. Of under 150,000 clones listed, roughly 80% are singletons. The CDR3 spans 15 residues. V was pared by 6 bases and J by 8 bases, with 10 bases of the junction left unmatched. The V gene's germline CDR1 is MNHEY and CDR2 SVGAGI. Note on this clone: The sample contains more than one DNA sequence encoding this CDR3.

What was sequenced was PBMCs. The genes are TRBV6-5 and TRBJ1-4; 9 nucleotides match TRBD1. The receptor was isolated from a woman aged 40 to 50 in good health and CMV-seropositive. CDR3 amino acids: CASRRHGTGKEKLFF. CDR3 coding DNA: TGTGCCAGCAGACGACACGGGACAGGGAAGGAAAAACTGTTTTTT.